The 22 T cell receptor beta chains in this list originate from one sample, sequenced in a study of T cell repertoires in cytomegalovirus infection. TCRdb re-called the reads with MiXCR, one entry per CDR3 protein. The sample holds some 940,000 distinct CDR3 sequences; about 33% are singletons and the top ten take under 15%. Antigens for these TCRs are unknown. Sequences were derived from cultured CD8+ T cells from PBMCs, sampled from culture after CMV antigen stimulation. All receptors come from a human donor in good health (CMV status not recorded). Some clones in this sample may be carry-over from other donors' samples.

This clonotype has just a few counts. V gene TRBV27 combines with J gene TRBJ2-6, with D perhaps TRBD1 (8 bases). In germline, CDR1 is MNHEY, CDR2 SMNVEV (reference sequence). The V end lost 5 bases, the J end lost 4 bases, and 24 bases lay between the germline ends. The CDR3 covers 19 residues. CDR3 residues: CASSGTGTGEGGGANVLTF. In nucleotides, the CDR3 is TGTGCCAGCAGTGGAACCGGGACAGGCGAGGGGGGGGGGGCCAACGTCCTGACTTTC.

This clonotype turned up a few times. This chain links TRBV19 with TRBJ2-1; 10 positions agree with TRBD1. The CDR3 spans 16 residues. CDR1 and CDR2 from the germline V gene are LNHDA and SQIVND (reference sequence). J was trimmed by 3 bases and V by 7 bases; bases with no gene match: 9. DNA for the CDR3: TGTGCCAGTATCCCATTGGACAGGGGGATCTACAATGAGCAGTTCTTC. It codes for CASIPLDRGIYNEQFF.

J is TRBJ1-5 and V is TRBV6-6, with unresolved D. Germline V lookup: CDR1 MNHNY, CDR2 SVGAGI (reference sequence). This CDR3 contains 16 residues. The V end lost 5 bases, the J end lost 2 bases, and 16 bases lay between the germline ends. The CDR3 loop reads CASSPSPVPGNQPQHF. DNA of the CDR3: TGTGCCAGCAGTCCCTCCCCTGTCCCCGGCAATCAGCCCCAGCATTTT.

The chain employs TRBV7-9 and TRBJ1-4; weak D call: TRBD1 (6 bases). Germline values: CDR1 SEHNR, CDR2 FQNEAQ (reference sequence). The CDR3 loop spans 13 amino acids. Trimming pared 8 bases from V and 8 bases from J, leaving 15 bases between. CDR3 sequence: CASLAGAKEKLFF. In DNA form, the CDR3 reads TGTGCCAGCCTAGCAGGGGCGAAGGAAAAACTGTTTTTT.

The genes are TRBV7-3 and TRBJ2-1, with 12 bases lining up with TRBD2. Germline CDR1 reads SGHTA; CDR2 reads FQGTGA. The CDR3 is 15 amino acids. Trimming removed 6 bases from V and 8 bases from J; junction bases left unmatched: 8. The CDR3: CASRSLAGGPYEQFF. CDR3 DNA sequence: TGTGCCAGCAGATCTCTAGCGGGGGGGCCCTATGAGCAGTTCTTC.

The V call is TRBV6-2 or TRBV6-3, the J call TRBJ2-2, with 8 bases matching TRBD2. Germline V gives CDR1 MNHEY, CDR2 SVGEGT. This CDR3 is built from 17 residues. V gave up 7 bases and J gave up 3 bases; unmatched junction bases: 13. The CDR3 is CASKDGPGGLDTGELFF. Written as DNA, the CDR3 is TGTGCCAGCAAAGACGGACCGGGAGGGTTGGACACCGGGGAGCTGTTTTTT.

This clonotype was recorded many times. The DNA of the CDR3 is TGTGCCAGCAGTCCGGTTCACAGAAAGCAGTTCTTC. Residues: CASSPVHRKQFF. The V and J genes are TRBV12-3 or TRBV12-4 and TRBJ2-1; no firm D call. Trimming removed 5 bases at V and 11 bases at J, with 13 bases between. This CDR3 is built from 12 residues.

This clonotype was picked up a small number of times. The V gene is TRBV6-5, the J gene TRBJ1-6; 12 nucleotides line up with TRBD1. This CDR3 is 15 amino acids long. CDR1 is MNHEY and CDR2 is SVGAGI in the germline V gene. The J segment lost 10 bases and the V segment lost 2 bases, leaving 3 bases of the junction unmatched. The CDR3 region is CASSYTGTGGSPLHF. The DNA of the CDR3 is TGTGCCAGCAGTTACACCGGGACAGGGGGCTCACCCCTCCACTTT.

This chain links TRBV4-1 with TRBJ2-7; D unresolved. This CDR3 has 16 residues. V was cut by 0 bases and J by 2 bases, with 14 bases left in between. Per the germline V gene, CDR1 is MGHRA and CDR2 is YSYEKL. The CDR3 here is CASSQDWVSGTYEQYF. In DNA, the CDR3 is TGCGCCAGCAGCCAAGATTGGGTATCTGGAACCTACGAGCAGTACTTC.

This clonotype came up many times. The chain carries TRBV12-5 and TRBJ2-3; D is unclear. Germline CDR1 reads LGHNT; CDR2 reads FRNRAP. The CDR3 length is 14 residues. V gave up 8 bases and J gave up 0 bases, with 12 bases separating them. This CDR3 is CASSSRASTDTQYF. The CDR3 DNA follows: TGTGCTAGTTCCTCAAGGGCGAGCACAGATACGCAGTATTTT.

J is TRBJ2-1 and V is TRBV7-8, with D unresolved. V was trimmed by 6 bases and J by 4 bases, leaving 13 bases between them. The CDR3 runs 14 residues. The germline V gene has CDR1 SGHVS and CDR2 FQNEAQ. The CDR3 DNA is TGTGCCAGCAGTTCCACGACCTCGTACAATGAGCAGTTCTTC. Its protein is CASSSTTSYNEQFF.

The CDR3 bases are TGTGCCAGCAGTTTATTGATGCGGGCGGCACCCGACGAGCAGTACGTC. Protein sequence: CASSLLMRAAPDEQYV. The gene calls are TRBV28 and TRBJ2-7; D may be TRBD2 (5 bases). The length of the CDR3 is 16 residues. CDR1 and CDR2 from the germline V gene are MDHEN and SYDVKM. The V end was cut by 1 base, the J end by 5 bases, with 18 bases between.

CDR3 sequence (DNA): TGTGCCAGCAGGAGATCGACAGGGGGACCGAAGCCCCAGCATTTT. This gives the protein CASRRSTGGPKPQHF. The chain uses TRBV12-3 or TRBV12-4 and TRBJ1-5; TRBD1 matches 9 bases. The CDR3 has 15 amino acids. V shed 6 bases and J 8 bases; nucleotides not matched to a gene: 11.

The V call is TRBV11-1, the J call TRBJ2-5; no definite D call. The germline V gene has CDR1 SGHAT and CDR2 FQDESV (reference sequence). The CDR3 loop spans 15 amino acids. Trimming shortened V by 6 bases and J by 2 bases, and 16 bases separated the two germline ends. The CDR3 nucleotides read TGTGCCAGCAGTCCCTTTCGGGCCAATCAAGAGACCCAGTACTTC. This translates into CASSPFRANQETQYF.

As regards this clonotype: A single base separates this from a much larger clone, so it may be a read error. CDR3 in DNA: TGTGCCAGCAGCTTAAACCCTAGCAGCCAAGAGACCCAGTACTTC. Its translation: CASSLNPSSQETQYF. The chain carries TRBV7-6 and TRBJ2-5; possibly TRBD2 for D (5 bases). V was cut by 2 bases and J by 1 base, with 11 bases left in between. The germline V gene encodes CDR1 SGHVS and CDR2 FNYEAQ. CDR3 length: 15 amino acids. Together with reference TRBV7-6 and TRBJ2-5, the CDR3 gives the full variable domain: GAGVSQSPRYKVTKRGQDVALRCDPISGHVSLYWYRQALGQGPEFLTYFNYEAQQDKSGLPNDRFSAERPEGSISTLTIQRTEQRDSAMYRCASSLNPSSQETQYFGPGTRLLVL.

In its sample, this clonotype was seen a few times. This rearrangement joins TRBV6-1 to TRBJ2-7; a possible D gene is TRBD1 (5 bases). The CDR3 spans 15 residues. Germline V CDR1 and CDR2: MNHNS, SASEGT. Trimming removed 5 bases from V and 7 bases from J, with 21 bases in between. The chain's CDR3 is CASSYQGPSAEEQYF. Here the CDR3 DNA reads TGTGCCAGCAGTTATCAGGGCCCTTCCGCGGAGGAGCAGTACTTC.

This chain joins TRBV6-5 and TRBJ2-7, with D hard to call. The V and J ends lost 7 bases and 3 bases respectively, with 19 bases between them. Germline V gene lookup returns CDR1 MNHEY and CDR2 SVGAGI. This CDR3 has 15 residues. CDR3 bases: TGTGCCAGCAAAATAGGGCCTAACCCAAACTACGAGCAGTACGTC. As protein: CASKIGPNPNYEQYV.

To note about this clonotype: A clone one base away is much larger, so this may be a read error. The chain combines TRBV6-2 or TRBV6-3 with TRBJ2-7; TRBD2 might be the D (6 bases). The germline V gene has CDR1 MNHEY and CDR2 SVGEGT. CDR3 length: 18 amino acids. CDR3 nucleotides: TGTACCAGCAGTTATCCAGGACCTGGGACTTTCGATCCCTACGAGCAGTACGTC. It translates to CTSSYPGPGTFDPYEQYV.

This clonotype has just a few counts. The chain uses TRBV7-6 and TRBJ2-1; D call uncertain. Germline V gives CDR1 SGHVS, CDR2 FNYEAQ. V was pared by 5 bases and J by 1 base, with 9 bases between. This CDR3 contains 14 residues. CDR3 loop: CASSPTLSYNEQFF. CDR3 bases: TGTGCCAGCAGCCCTACTCTTTCCTACAATGAGCAGTTCTTC.

This clonotype has only a few counts. V is TRBV5-6 and J is TRBJ1-6; a weak D match, TRBD1 (5 bases). The germline V gene encodes CDR1 SGHDT and CDR2 YYEEEE. Trimming removed 4 bases at V and 10 bases at J, with 18 bases between. The CDR3 loop spans 15 amino acids. The CDR3 DNA is TGTGCCAGCAGCCCAGTGGGGACTACAGACTCACCCCTCCACTTT. It encodes CASSPVGTTDSPLHF.

Of note for this clonotype: A clone one base away is much larger, so this may be a read error. The rearrangement uses TRBV7-6 and TRBJ2-1; a possible D gene is TRBD2 (5 bases). This CDR3 is built from 11 residues. Germline values: CDR1 SGHVS, CDR2 FNYEAQ. DNA of the CDR3: TGTACCAGCAGCCCGAGGGATGAGCAGTTCTTC. It yields the protein CTSSPRDEQFF. The whole variable domain, filled in from reference TRBV7-6 and TRBJ2-1, reads GAGVSQSPRYKVTKRGQDVALRCDPISGHVSLYWYRQALGQGPEFLTYFNYEAQQDKSGLPNDRFSAERPEGSISTLTIQRTEQRDSAMYRCTSSPRDEQFFGPGTRLTVL.

On this clonotype: Given a much more abundant clone one base away, this may be a read error. This rearrangement joins TRBV7-6 to TRBJ2-1; D is possibly TRBD1 or TRBD2 (7 bases each). CDR3 length equals 18 residues. The germline gives CDR1 SGHVS, CDR2 FNYEAQ. The CDR3: CVSSLAFQGGPSYNEQFF. The CDR3, as DNA: TGTGTCAGCAGCTTAGCGTTCCAGGGGGGGCCATCCTACAATGAGCAGTTCTTC.